One and the same sample provided the 23 T cell receptor beta chains below, sequenced in a study of CD8+ T cells in alopecia areata. Following extraction, RNA underwent reverse transcription to cDNA, which served as the sequencing template. The protocol was immunoSEQ multiplex PCR, while the TCRdb copy is restricted to in-frame clones and leaves out a portion. Of 150,000 to 200,000 clones listed, roughly 60% are singletons. This material consisted of CD4+ T cells sorted from blood, taken at week 0. The receptor source for this set is a human donor with alopecia areata.

The chain combines TRBV6-1 with TRBJ2-7; D call uncertain. The CDR3 has 12 amino acids. Trimming took 6 bases from V and 4 from J, leaving 10 bases between them. Germline assignment: CDR1 MNHNS and CDR2 SASEGT. The chain's CDR3 is CASSLRIYEQYF. DNA for the CDR3: TGTGCCAGCAGCCTGAGGATTTACGAGCAGTACTTC.

The chain joins TRBV29-1 to TRBJ1-1; D remains unclear. Trimming pared 5 bases from V and 11 bases from J, leaving 18 bases between. CDR3 length: 12 amino acids. In germline, CDR1 is SQVTM, CDR2 ANQGSEA. The CDR3 sequence: CSVQPGSHTAFF. DNA for the CDR3: TGCAGCGTTCAACCAGGATCTCACACGGCTTTCTTT.

The chain has TRBV7-2 and TRBJ2-4; no clear D. CDR3 length: 13 amino acids. Deletions cut 2 bases from V and 7 bases from J, with 9 bases between. Germline V CDR1 and CDR2: SGHTA, FQGNSA. The CDR3 sequence is CASSLTVMNIQYF. DNA for the CDR3: TGTGCCAGCAGCTTAACAGTTATGAACATTCAGTACTTC. Full variable domain (missing parts from reference TRBV7-2 and TRBJ2-4): GAGVSQSPSNKVTEKGKDVELRCDPISGHTALYWYRQSLGQGLEFLIYFQGNSAPDKSGLPSDRFSAERTGGSVSTLTIQRTQQEDSAVYLCASSLTVMNIQYFGAGTRLSVL.

The V and J genes are TRBV5-1 and TRBJ2-1, with no clear D. V gave up 4 bases and J gave up 5 bases, with 7 bases separating them. Germline V lookup: CDR1 SGHRS, CDR2 YFSETQ. The CDR3 length is 12 residues. The CDR3 DNA reads TGCGCCAGCAGCCAGGACCACAATGAGCAGTTCTTC. As protein: CASSQDHNEQFF.

This chain links TRBV29-1 with TRBJ2-3; TRBD2 agrees at 11 bases. This CDR3 contains 14 residues. The V gene's germline CDR1 is SQVTM and CDR2 ANQGSEA. The junction had 2 bases not matched to a gene; V was cut back by 2 bases and J by 4 bases. In nucleotides, the CDR3 is TGCAGCGTTGAACCGGGACTAGCGGCAGATACGCAGTATTTT. Translation gives CSVEPGLAADTQYF.

On this clone: Other DNA sequences within the sample encode an identical CDR3. The chain joins TRBV7-6 to TRBJ2-7; 7 nucleotides align to TRBD1. The length of the CDR3 is 15 residues. The V gene's germline CDR1 is SGHVS and CDR2 FNYEAQ. The trim removed 1 base at V and 2 bases at J, leaving 5 bases unmatched. CDR3 residues: CASSLDRGLTYEQYF. For the CDR3, the DNA is TGTGCCAGCAGCTTAGACAGGGGTTTGACCTACGAGCAGTACTTC.

This chain connects TRBV28 to TRBJ2-5; D remains ambiguous. Trimming stripped 3 bases from V and 5 bases from J, with 7 bases between. The CDR3 is made up of 12 amino acids. Germline loops: CDR1 MDHEN, CDR2 SYDVKM. CDR3 residues: CASSLVWETQYF. The DNA for the CDR3 is TGTGCCAGCAGTTTGGTGTGGGAGACCCAGTACTTC. Complete variable domain (other parts from reference TRBV28 and TRBJ2-5): DVKVTQSSRYLVKRTGEKVFLECVQDMDHENMFWYRQDPGLGLRLIYFSYDVKMKEKGDIPEGYSVSREKKERFSLILESASTNQTSMYLCASSLVWETQYFGPGTRLLVL.

This chain connects TRBV7-2 to TRBJ1-2; D unresolved. The germline V gene has CDR1 SGHTA and CDR2 FQGNSA. CDR3 length equals 13 residues. V lost 2 bases and J 4 bases, leaving 8 bases between the germline ends. The CDR3 DNA reads as TGTGCCAGCAGCTTAACCAGTTCCTATGGCTACACCTTC. Its translation: CASSLTSSYGYTF.

This clone was recorded a few times. The CDR3 DNA follows: TGCAGCGTTGAATTTAAGGTTGCGAACACTGAAGCTTTCTTT. This sequence encodes CSVEFKVANTEAFF. The genes are TRBV29-1 and TRBJ1-1; D gene unclear. The CDR3 contains 14 residues. Germline values: CDR1 SQVTM, CDR2 ANQGSEA. The V and J ends lost 2 bases and 1 base respectively, with 11 bases between them. Variable domain in full (rest from reference TRBV29-1 and TRBJ1-1): SAVISQKPSRDICQRGTSLTIQCQVDSQVTMMFWYRQQPGQSLTLIATANQGSEATYESGFVIDKFPISRPNLTFSTLTVSNMSPEDSSIYLCSVEFKVANTEAFFGQGTRLTVV.

The chain is built from TRBV4-3 and TRBJ2-1, with unresolved D. V was cut by 0 bases and J by 9 bases, with 12 bases left in between. CDR3 length equals 14 residues. Germline loops: CDR1 LGHNA, CDR2 YSLEER. The CDR3 sequence: CASSQEPKISEQFF. The DNA for the CDR3 is TGCGCCAGCAGCCAAGAGCCTAAGATAAGTGAGCAGTTCTTC.

The gene calls are TRBV4-3 and TRBJ1-1; D uncertain. The CDR3 has 13 amino acids. Germline CDR1 is LGHNA and CDR2 is YSLEER. V lost 1 base, J lost 3 bases, and 6 bases lay in between. The DNA for the CDR3 is TGCGCCAGCAGCCAAGTGATAGACACTGAAGCTTTCTTT. It translates to CASSQVIDTEAFF.

The chain uses TRBV5-1 and TRBJ2-7, with 8 nucleotides matching TRBD2. Trimming at V came to 0 bases and at J to 1 base, leaving 3 bases not matched to a gene. In germline, CDR1 is SGHRS, CDR2 YFSETQ. The CDR3 sequence is 15 residues long. The CDR3, as DNA: TGCGCCAGCAGCTTGGTTAGCGGGGCTTCCTACGAGCAGTACTTC. Translated: CASSLVSGASYEQYF.

The V gene is TRBV29-1, the J gene TRBJ2-6; D is unresolved. Trimming pared 4 bases from V and 0 bases from J, leaving 10 bases between. This CDR3 spans 15 amino acids. Germline CDR1 and CDR2: SQVTM and ANQGSEA. CDR3: CSVVLVSSGANVLTF. Written as DNA, the CDR3 is TGCAGCGTTGTGCTCGTTAGCTCTGGGGCCAACGTCCTGACTTTC.

The chain recombines TRBV29-1 with TRBJ2-3; no clear D. V was trimmed by 2 bases and J by 6 bases, leaving 12 bases between them. The CDR3 is 13 residues long. CDR1 and CDR2 from the germline V gene are SQVTM and ANQGSEA. DNA of the CDR3: TGCAGCGTTGAACGCCTAACCGGGGATACGCAGTATTTT. This translates into CSVERLTGDTQYF.

A remark on this clone: The junction departs from the called germline gene at one end, perhaps through a read error. The rearrangement uses TRBV19 and TRBJ1-2, with D possibly TRBD1 on 5 matching bases. CDR3 size: 14 residues. Germline CDR1 and CDR2: LNHDA and SQIVND (reference sequence). The CDR3 sequence is CASSTPYRSSSGVF. CDR3 in DNA: TGTGCCAGTAGTACCCCGTACAGGAGCTCGTCCGGGGTCTTC.

The V and J genes are TRBV9 and TRBJ1-2; 7 nucleotides agree with TRBD1. The germline V gene encodes CDR1 SGDLS and CDR2 YYNGEE. The CDR3 consists of 15 residues. J lost 1 base, V lost 4 bases, and 7 bases had no gene match. The DNA for the CDR3 is TGTGCCAGCAGCATTCGGACAGGATTTAACTATGGCTACACCTTC. Translating gives CASSIRTGFNYGYTF.

This clone has just one count. The chain recombines TRBV7-2 with TRBJ2-6, with D unresolved. Trimming shortened V by 1 base and J by 2 bases, and 9 bases separated the two germline ends. CDR3 length equals 16 residues. In germline, CDR1 is SGHTA, CDR2 FQGNSA. CDR3 region: CASSLVVGTGANVLTF. The CDR3 DNA reads as TGTGCCAGCAGCTTAGTAGTTGGGACTGGGGCCAACGTCCTGACTTTC.

The genes are TRBV29-1 and TRBJ1-1; D is unclear. CDR3 size: 14 residues. V was cut by 2 bases and J by 3 bases, with 13 bases left in between. Germline V gene sequence: CDR1 SQVTM, CDR2 ANQGSEA. CDR3 in amino acids: CSVERLRRDTEAFF. Written as DNA, the CDR3 is TGCAGCGTTGAAAGACTGCGCCGGGACACTGAAGCTTTCTTT. Looking up the rest from reference TRBV29-1 and TRBJ1-1 gives the full variable domain: SAVISQKPSRDICQRGTSLTIQCQVDSQVTMMFWYRQQPGQSLTLIATANQGSEATYESGFVIDKFPISRPNLTFSTLTVSNMSPEDSSIYLCSVERLRRDTEAFFGQGTRLTVV.

J is TRBJ2-2 and V is TRBV29-1; no definite D call. With 3 bases removed from V and 3 bases from J, the gap between germline ends came to 8 bases. CDR1 and CDR2 (germline): SQVTM, ANQGSEA. The CDR3 runs to 13 residues. The CDR3 region is CSVDEYYTGELFF. CDR3 nucleotides: TGCAGCGTTGATGAGTACTACACCGGGGAGCTGTTTTTT.

The J gene is TRBJ1-1, the V gene TRBV30; a possible D gene is TRBD1 (6 bases). Per the germline V gene, CDR1 is GTSNPN and CDR2 is SVGIG (reference sequence). Trimming took off 8 bases at V and 7 bases at J, with 17 bases between the two ends. The CDR3 spans 12 residues. The CDR3, as DNA: TGTGCCCAAACAGGGTTCGTGGGTGAAGCTTTCTTT. Encoded protein: CAQTGFVGEAFF.

The chain carries TRBV18 and TRBJ1-2, with D unclear. The CDR3 runs 15 residues. Germline CDR1 is KGHSH and CDR2 is LQKENI. Trimming left V 1 base short and J 7 bases short, with 16 bases between. In DNA, the CDR3 is TGTGCCAGCTCACCACGAACAGACCCATGGGGTGGCTACACCTTC. Amino acids: CASSPRTDPWGGYTF.

This clone was counted once. The chain uses TRBV6-5 and TRBJ2-2, with TRBD1 matching over 7 bases. With 4 bases clipped from V and 4 bases from J, the junction kept 3 bases outside the gene matches. The CDR3 sequence is 14 residues long. Germline values: CDR1 MNHEY, CDR2 SVGAGI. The CDR3 is CASSSTGITGELFF. CDR3 coding DNA: TGTGCCAGCAGTTCGACAGGGATCACCGGGGAGCTGTTTTTT.

V is TRBV29-1 and J is TRBJ1-1; D perhaps matches TRBD1 (5 bases). V was shortened by 4 bases and J by 0 bases, with 12 bases between the two germline ends. The CDR3 is 14 amino acids. The germline gives CDR1 SQVTM, CDR2 ANQGSEA. CDR3 DNA: TGCAGCGTTGCGGTACAGGTTATGAACACTGAAGCTTTCTTT. Its translation is CSVAVQVMNTEAFF.